One sample yielded the 10 T cell receptor beta chains listed below, sequenced in a study of T cell responses to AZD1222 COVID-19 vaccine. TCRdb's table, derived via immunoSEQ multiplex PCR, lists solely in-frame clones and lacks some. The sample has approximately 49,000 clones; roughly 80% are singletons. The starting material was peripheral blood, obtained on day 0 of MenACWY control vaccination. The receptors were sampled from an adult in good health.

This chain uses TRBV6-5 with TRBJ2-7, with 9 bases identical to TRBD1. The CDR3 totals 14 residues. The germline CDR1 and CDR2 sequences are MNHEY and SVGAGI. Trimming at V came to 7 bases and at J to 0 bases, leaving 4 bases not matched to a gene. CDR3 loop: CASTQDRGSYEQYF. Here the CDR3 DNA reads TGTGCCAGCACTCAGGACAGGGGCTCCTACGAGCAGTACTTC.

CDR3 amino acids: CASSLGPRSGANVLTF. The CDR3 nucleotides are TGTGCCAGCAGCTTAGGACCCCGCTCTGGGGCCAACGTCCTGACTTTC. V and J are TRBV7-2 and TRBJ2-6; no reliable D call. The CDR3 spans 16 residues. Germline V gene lookup returns CDR1 SGHTA and CDR2 FQGNSA. V was trimmed by 1 base and J by 0 bases, leaving 7 bases between them.

The V call is TRBV27, the J call TRBJ2-7; 8 bases line up with TRBD1. Germline CDR1 is MNHEY and CDR2 is SMNVEV (reference sequence). V gave up 2 bases and J gave up 7 bases; unmatched junction bases: 7. CDR3 length: 14 residues. Written as DNA, the CDR3 is TGTGCCAGCAGTTTACAGGGGGCGCGAGGGGAGCAGTACTTC. It specifies CASSLQGARGEQYF.

This clone was found once. The rearrangement joins TRBV5-6 to TRBJ1-2; TRBD1 matches 7 bases. V trimming: 5 bases; J trimming: 4 bases; junction bases outside the gene matches: 11. This CDR3 has 15 amino acids. CDR1 is SGHDT, CDR2 YYEEEE, per germline. The CDR3 DNA reads TGTGCCAGCAGTCACGTCGACAGGGAACTCTATGGCTACACCTTC. Encoded protein: CASSHVDRELYGYTF.

V is TRBV6-6 and J is TRBJ2-7, with a weak D call TRBD1 (6 bases). Germline CDR1 is MNHNY and CDR2 is SVGAGI (reference sequence). V shed 4 bases and J shed 2 bases, with 12 bases lying between them. There are 14 residues in the CDR3. CDR3 residues: CASSSTDSPYEQYV. The CDR3 DNA follows: TGTGCCAGCAGTTCAACGGACAGTCCCTACGAGCAGTACGTC.

The chain has TRBV5-6 and TRBJ1-2; D ambiguous. The CDR3 spans 13 residues. V was pared by 3 bases and J by 6 bases, with 12 bases between. Germline CDR1 SGHDT, CDR2 YYEEEE. CDR3 loop: CASSSSGQHGYTF. Here the CDR3 DNA reads TGTGCCAGCAGCTCGTCCGGGCAGCATGGCTACACCTTC.

The chain joins TRBV30 to TRBJ2-7, with D perhaps assigned TRBD1 or TRBD2 (5 bases each). CDR3 length equals 14 residues. Germline values: CDR1 GTSNPN, CDR2 SVGIG (reference sequence). Trimming took off 2 bases at V and 3 bases at J, with 14 bases between the two ends. This chain's CDR3 is CAWSPGPTSYEQYF. CDR3 DNA: TGTGCCTGGAGTCCGGGACCCACGAGCTACGAGCAGTACTTC.

This chain links TRBV28 with TRBJ2-1; TRBD2 matches 16 bases. The V segment lost 6 bases and the J segment 14 bases; nucleotides outside the gene matches: 13. This CDR3 has 16 amino acids. The germline V gene has CDR1 MDHEN and CDR2 SYDVKM. CDR3 nucleotide sequence: TGTGCCAGCAGCACAGGGACTAGCGGGAGGGCCGGCGCAGAGTTCTTC. Translated, it gives CASSTGTSGRAGAEFF.

The chain is built from TRBV6-1 and TRBJ2-1, with 7 bases fitting TRBD1. After removal of 3 bases from V and 4 bases from J, the junction contained 6 bases not matched to a gene. From germline, CDR1 is MNHNS and CDR2 SASEGT. The CDR3 totals 15 residues. This chain's CDR3 is CASSDPGTAYNEQFF. In DNA, the CDR3 is TGTGCCAGCAGTGACCCCGGGACAGCTTACAATGAGCAGTTCTTC.

The J gene is TRBJ1-1, the V gene TRBV12-3 or TRBV12-4; D is uncertain. This CDR3 has 13 amino acids. With 2 bases removed from V and 11 bases from J, the gap between germline ends came to 15 bases. The CDR3 sequence: CASSLTPFGGAFF. CDR3 in DNA: TGTGCCAGCAGTTTAACTCCGTTCGGTGGGGCTTTCTTT.